The next 8 T cell receptor beta chains were all read from a single sample in a study of blood T cell repertoires in COVID-19. Libraries were prepared by immunoSEQ multiplex PCR; TCRdb keeps only in-frame clonotypes and omits some of them. The table shows 90,000 to 100,000 clones, with roughly 82% occurring only once. The sequenced sample was peripheral blood. The source is a man in his sixties with acute or convalescent COVID-19.

The rearrangement uses TRBV12-3 or TRBV12-4 and TRBJ1-2; D is uncertain. This CDR3 region has 13 residues. V was shortened by 6 bases and J by 6 bases, with 14 bases between the two germline ends. The CDR3 DNA is TGTGCCAGCAGCATTCGGCGGGGTGATGGCTACACCTTC. Its protein is CASSIRRGDGYTF.

This chain links TRBV7-9 with TRBJ1-5; no firm D call. The CDR3 runs 15 residues. In germline, CDR1 is SEHNR, CDR2 FQNEAQ (reference sequence). Trimming removed 5 bases from V and 4 bases from J, with 15 bases in between. In DNA, the CDR3 is TGTGCCAGCAGCGGACTAGGAGGTAGTAATCAGCCCCAGCATTTT. It is translated as CASSGLGGSNQPQHF.

The chain uses TRBV28 and TRBJ1-2; D is undetermined. Looked up from germline, CDR1 is MDHEN and CDR2 is SYDVKM. The CDR3 consists of 14 residues. With 7 bases removed from V and 4 bases from J, the gap between germline ends came to 16 bases. Here the CDR3 DNA reads TGTGCCAGCAACAACCTACAGTTCTTCTATGGCTACACCTTC. This encodes CASNNLQFFYGYTF.

The chain recombines TRBV6-5 with TRBJ1-3; D is possibly TRBD1 (5 bases). CDR3 length equals 13 residues. The V gene lost 6 bases and the J gene lost 4 bases, with 10 bases spanning the gap. Per the germline V gene, CDR1 is MNHEY and CDR2 is SVGAGI. Here the CDR3 reads CASRGVAGNTIYF. As DNA, the CDR3 is TGTGCCAGCAGAGGGGTCGCAGGAAACACCATATATTTT.

The chain employs TRBV3-1 (or the pseudogene TRBV3-2) and TRBJ2-5, with 8 bases matching TRBD1. CDR3 size: 16 residues. With 7 bases clipped from V and 4 bases from J, the junction kept 14 bases outside the gene matches. Germline V CDR1 and CDR2: LGHDT, YNNKEL (reference sequence). In DNA form, the CDR3 reads TGTGCCAGCACCAATACCCGAGGACAGGGTCGAGAGACCCAGTACTTC. It codes for CASTNTRGQGRETQYF.

The chain couples TRBV19 to TRBJ1-4; 9 bases map to TRBD1. The V gene end was trimmed by 2 bases and the J gene end by 8 bases; junction bases not matched to a gene: 6. Germline V lookup: CDR1 LNHDA, CDR2 SQIVND (reference sequence). The CDR3 length is 15 residues. The CDR3 sequence is CASSILGQGGEKLFF. The CDR3 DNA follows: TGTGCCAGTAGTATATTGGGACAGGGAGGGGAAAAACTGTTTTTT.

In this sample, this clone turned up a few times. The chain couples TRBV5-5 to TRBJ1-1; D uncertain. V lost 2 bases and J lost 0, with 8 bases in between. Germline V gene data show CDR1 as SGHKS and CDR2 as YYEKEE (reference sequence). The CDR3 has 14 amino acids. The CDR3 nucleotides read TGTGCCAGCAGCTTAATTGAGCTGAACACTGAAGCTTTCTTT. This translates into CASSLIELNTEAFF.

This chain connects TRBV9 to TRBJ1-1, with a weak D call TRBD1 (6 bases). This CDR3 spans 15 amino acids. The ends were cut back, 4 bases at V and 6 bases at J, with 19 bases in the middle. Germline assignment: CDR1 SGDLS and CDR2 YYNGEE. CDR3 sequence (DNA): TGTGCCAGCAGCATATTTCAGGGCGGGGGCTCTGAAGCTTTCTTT. Translated: CASSIFQGGGSEAFF.